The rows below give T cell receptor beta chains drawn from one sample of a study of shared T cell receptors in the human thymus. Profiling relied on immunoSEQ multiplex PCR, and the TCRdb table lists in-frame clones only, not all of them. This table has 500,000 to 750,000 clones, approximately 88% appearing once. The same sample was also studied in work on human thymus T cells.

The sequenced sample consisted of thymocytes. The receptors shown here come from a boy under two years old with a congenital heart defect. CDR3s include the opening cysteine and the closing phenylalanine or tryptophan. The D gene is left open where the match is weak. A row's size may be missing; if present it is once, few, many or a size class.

CDR3: CASSLDPGEQFF
DNA: TGTGCCAGCAGCTTAGACCCGGGTGAGCAGTTCTTC
size: .
V: TRBV11-3
length: 12
D: .
J: TRBJ2-1

CDR3: CASSQDKRESFGANVLTF
DNA: TGTGCCAGCAGCCAAGATAAGCGGGAGAGCTTTGGGGCCAACGTCCTGACTTTC
size: .
V: TRBV14
length: 18
D: TRBD2
J: TRBJ2-6

CDR3: CASAGTRASGRGASYEQYF
DNA: TGTGCCAGTGCCGGAACCCGGGCTAGCGGGAGGGGGGCATCCTACGAGCAGTACTTC
size: .
V: TRBV19
length: 19
D: TRBD2
J: TRBJ2-7

CDR3: CASSSQLAGGQETQYF
DNA: TGTGCCAGCAGTTCGCAACTAGCGGGAGGCCAAGAGACCCAGTACTTC
size: .
V: TRBV27
length: 16
D: TRBD2
J: TRBJ2-5

CDR3: CASTPEGGPNTDTQYF
DNA: TGTGCTAGTACCCCGGAGGGAGGGCCGAACACAGATACGCAGTATTTT
size: .
V: TRBV12-5
length: 16
D: TRBD2
J: TRBJ2-3

CDR3: CASSTHPGPLLSGNTIYF
DNA: TGTGCCAGCAGCACCCACCCAGGCCCTCTCCTCTCTGGAAACACCATATATTTT
size: .
V: TRBV7-6
length: 18
D: .
J: TRBJ1-3

CDR3: CASSQVQQGTSSPMNTEAFF
DNA: TGTGCCAGCAGCCAAGTTCAACAGGGGACTTCCTCACCCATGAACACTGAAGCTTTCTTT
size: few
V: TRBV14
length: 20
D: TRBD1
J: TRBJ1-1

CDR3: CASSLGDPQGADNEQFF
DNA: TGTGCCAGCAGCTTAGGGGACCCACAGGGGGCGGACAATGAGCAGTTCTTC
size: .
V: TRBV7-8
length: 17
D: TRBD1
J: TRBJ2-1

CDR3: CASSSQGPGANVLTF
DNA: TGTGCCAGCAGTTCGCAGGGTCCCGGGGCCAACGTCCTGACTTTC
size: .
V: TRBV25-1
length: 15
D: .
J: TRBJ2-6

CDR3: CASRQVLSSYEQYF
DNA: TGTGCCAGCAGACAGGTCCTGAGCTCCTACGAGCAGTACTTC
size: .
V: TRBV27
length: 14
D: .
J: TRBJ2-7

CDR3: CASSQGGKNSYNEQFF
DNA: TGCGCCAGCAGCCAAGGAGGGAAAAACTCCTACAATGAGCAGTTCTTC
size: .
V: TRBV4-1
length: 16
D: .
J: TRBJ2-1

CDR3: CASSPVGQGRRTQYF
DNA: TGTGCCAGCAGCCCAGTTGGACAGGGGCGGCGGACCCAGTACTTC
size: .
V: TRBV7-9
length: 15
D: TRBD1
J: TRBJ2-5

CDR3: CASSPSTPWGTSGSLGEDTQYF
DNA: TGCGCCAGCAGCCCATCGACACCCTGGGGGACTAGCGGGAGCCTCGGAGAAGATACGCAGTATTTT
size: .
V: TRBV4-1
length: 22
D: TRBD2
J: TRBJ2-3

CDR3: CASRGLGEGRDESTHNEQFF
DNA: TGTGCCAGCAGGGGGTTGGGGGAGGGGCGGGATGAGTCGACCCACAATGAGCAGTTCTTC
size: .
V: TRBV2
length: 20
D: TRBD2
J: TRBJ2-1

CDR3: CASSERGRNRGRDTQYF
DNA: TGTGCCAGCAGTGAAAGAGGTAGAAACAGGGGGCGAGATACGCAGTATTTT
size: .
V: TRBV6-1
length: 17
D: TRBD1
J: TRBJ2-3

CDR3: CASSQGRSETQYF
DNA: TGCGCCAGCAGCCAAGGGAGGTCAGAGACCCAGTACTTC
size: .
V: TRBV4-3
length: 13
D: .
J: TRBJ2-5

CDR3: CASSQDWAVPGDLYNEQFF
DNA: TGCGCCAGCAGCCAAGATTGGGCGGTTCCAGGGGACCTCTACAATGAGCAGTTCTTC
size: few
V: TRBV4-1
length: 19
D: .
J: TRBJ2-1

CDR3: CASSLGWGEQFF
DNA: TGTGCCAGCAGCCTAGGGTGGGGCGAGCAGTTCTTC
size: few
V: TRBV27
length: 12
D: .
J: TRBJ2-1

CDR3: CASSPDRGRNTGELFF
DNA: TGTGCCAGCAGCCCCGACAGGGGTCGGAACACCGGGGAGCTGTTTTTT
size: .
V: TRBV11-1
length: 16
D: TRBD1
J: TRBJ2-2

CDR3: CASSLASGELFF
DNA: TGTGCCAGCAGCTTAGCATCCGGGGAGCTGTTTTTT
size: .
V: TRBV5-4
length: 12
D: .
J: TRBJ2-2

CDR3: CASSLVDRTTGNTIYF
DNA: TGTGCCAGCAGCTTAGTGGACAGAACGACTGGAAACACCATATATTTT
size: .
V: TRBV7-9
length: 16
D: .
J: TRBJ1-3

CDR3: CATINRGLVYEQYF
DNA: TGTGCCACCATAAACAGGGGGCTAGTTTACGAGCAGTACTTC
size: once
V: TRBV28
length: 14
D: TRBD1
J: TRBJ2-7

CDR3: CASSQESTGKGYTEAFF
DNA: TGTGCCAGCAGCCAAGAGTCGACAGGGAAGGGGTACACTGAAGCTTTCTTT
size: .
V: TRBV14
length: 17
D: TRBD1
J: TRBJ1-1

CDR3: CASSLKDGAGDTDTQYF
DNA: TGTGCCAGCAGTTTAAAGGATGGGGCAGGAGACACAGATACGCAGTATTTT
size: .
V: TRBV27
length: 17
D: .
J: TRBJ2-3

CDR3: CASSSPRQGEGNTIYF
DNA: TGCGCCAGCAGCTCCCCAAGACAGGGGGAAGGAAACACCATATATTTT
size: .
V: TRBV5-1
length: 16
D: TRBD1
J: TRBJ1-3

CDR3: CASSRLVHPCEQFF
DNA: TGTGCCAGCAGCAGACTAGTTCATCCTTGTGAGCAGTTCTTC
size: once
V: TRBV5-6
length: 14
D: .
J: TRBJ2-1

CDR3: CASSLGYEGSMDTQYF
DNA: TGTGCCAGCAGCTTAGGGTACGAGGGTAGCATGGATACGCAGTATTTT
size: .
V: TRBV7-6
length: 16
D: .
J: TRBJ2-3

CDR3: CASSWGGSYEQYF
DNA: TGTGCCAGCAGCTGGGGGGGGTCCTACGAGCAGTACTTC
size: .
V: TRBV11-1
length: 13
D: TRBD2
J: TRBJ2-7

CDR3: CASSLPTGLVGSEQFF
DNA: TGTGCCAGCAGTCTACCTACGGGCCTGGTCGGGAGTGAGCAGTTCTTC
size: .
V: TRBV27
length: 16
D: .
J: TRBJ2-1

CDR3: CASTRDRNQPQHF
DNA: TGTGCCAGCACGAGAGACAGGAATCAGCCCCAGCATTTT
size: .
V: TRBV28
length: 13
D: .
J: TRBJ1-5

CDR3: CASSTVGYRGQPQHF
DNA: TGTGCCAGTAGTACAGTGGGGTACAGGGGACAGCCCCAGCATTTT
size: .
V: TRBV19
length: 15
D: TRBD1
J: TRBJ1-5

CDR3: CASSSRTGGGYEQYF
DNA: TGTGCCAGCAGCTCAAGGACAGGGGGCGGTTACGAGCAGTACTTC
size: .
V: TRBV7-9
length: 15
D: TRBD1
J: TRBJ2-7

CDR3: CAWMGLERFQSSYNEQFF
DNA: TGTGCCTGGATGGGGCTCGAACGATTCCAGAGCTCCTACAATGAGCAGTTCTTC
size: .
V: TRBV30
length: 18
D: .
J: TRBJ2-1

CDR3: CASSESAGSYNEQFF
DNA: TGTGCCAGCAGTGAAAGTGCGGGCTCCTACAATGAGCAGTTCTTC
size: .
V: TRBV6-1
length: 15
D: .
J: TRBJ2-1

CDR3: CASSFKGGGDEKLFF
DNA: TGTGCCAGCAGCTTTAAGGGAGGAGGAGATGAAAAACTGTTTTTT
size: once
V: TRBV7-9
length: 15
D: .
J: TRBJ1-4

CDR3: CATQTGQGALNEQYF
DNA: TGTGCCACCCAGACGGGACAGGGGGCACTCAACGAGCAGTACTTC
size: few
V: TRBV10-3
length: 15
D: TRBD1
J: TRBJ2-7

CDR3: CASSFPGTHGTGELFF
DNA: TGTGCCAGCAGTTTCCCCGGGACACATGGGACCGGGGAGCTGTTTTTT
size: .
V: TRBV27
length: 16
D: .
J: TRBJ2-2

CDR3: CASSPRGTDTQYF
DNA: TGTGCCAGCAGCCCAAGGGGGACAGATACGCAGTATTTT
size: .
V: TRBV7-9
length: 13
D: .
J: TRBJ2-3

CDR3: CASSQGREGRDTQYF
DNA: TGCGCCAGCAGCCAGGGGAGGGAGGGCCGGGATACGCAGTATTTT
size: .
V: TRBV4-3
length: 15
D: TRBD2
J: TRBJ2-3

CDR3: CASSRGGNEQFF
DNA: TGTGCCAGCAGCCGGGGGGGAAATGAGCAGTTCTTC
size: once
V: TRBV11-3
length: 12
D: TRBD2
J: TRBJ2-1